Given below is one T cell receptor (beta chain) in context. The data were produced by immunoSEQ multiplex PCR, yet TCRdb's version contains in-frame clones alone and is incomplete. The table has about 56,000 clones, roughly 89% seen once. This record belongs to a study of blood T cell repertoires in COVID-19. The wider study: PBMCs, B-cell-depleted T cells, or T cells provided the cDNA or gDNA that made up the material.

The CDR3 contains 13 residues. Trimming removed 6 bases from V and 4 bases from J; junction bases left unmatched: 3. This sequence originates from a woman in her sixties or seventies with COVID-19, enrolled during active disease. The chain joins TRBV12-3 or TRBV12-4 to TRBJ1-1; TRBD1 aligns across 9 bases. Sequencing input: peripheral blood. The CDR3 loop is CASRRTGATEAFF. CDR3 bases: TGTGCCAGCAGAAGGACAGGGGCCACTGAAGCTTTCTTT.